One and the same sample provided the 14 T cell receptor beta chains below, sequenced in a study of cytomegalovirus exposure and HLA in healthy donors. TCRdb's table, derived via immunoSEQ multiplex PCR, lists solely in-frame clones and lacks some. The data contain more than 60,000 clones, roughly 95% of them seen just once; the ten biggest clones take up 4.5%. Sample: PBMCs. The source is a woman aged 18 to 35 in good health and CMV-seropositive.

The CDR3 loop is CASSLRTRVNEQFF. Written as DNA, the CDR3 is TGTGCCAGCAGCCTCCGGACTAGGGTCAATGAGCAGTTCTTC. The genes are TRBV11-2 and TRBJ2-1; 7 nucleotides agree with TRBD2. Germline V CDR1 and CDR2: SGHAT, FQNNGV. This CDR3 spans 14 amino acids. Unmatched junction bases numbered 7, after V lost 5 bases and J lost 6 bases. Looking up the rest from reference TRBV11-2 and TRBJ2-1 gives the full variable domain: EAGVAQSPRYKIIEKRQSVAFWCNPISGHATLYWYQQILGQGPKLLIQFQNNGVVDDSQLPKDRFSAERLKGVDSTLKIQPAKLEDSAVYLCASSLRTRVNEQFFGPGTRLTVL.

This clone was recorded only once. The chain combines TRBV6-6 with TRBJ2-7; D perhaps matches TRBD2 (5 bases). V was trimmed by 6 bases and J by 7 bases, leaving 10 bases between them. Germline CDR1 and CDR2: MNHNY and SVGAGI (reference sequence). The CDR3 covers 11 residues. CDR3 bases: TGTGCCAGCAGCATAAGCGGAGAGCAGTACTTC. This sequence encodes CASSISGEQYF.

The chain carries TRBV4-1 and TRBJ1-5, with D possibly being TRBD1 (6 bases). The V end was cut by 1 base, the J end by 3 bases, with 10 bases between. CDR1 MGHRA and CDR2 YSYEKL come from the germline V gene. The CDR3 runs 15 residues. The CDR3 DNA sequence: TGCGCCAGCAGCCAAGGACAGGTCCCCAATCAGCCCCAGCATTTT. It translates to CASSQGQVPNQPQHF.

This sequence joins TRBV7-9 and TRBJ2-7; 7 positions match TRBD2. Germline lookup yields CDR1 SEHNR and CDR2 FQNEAQ (reference sequence). This CDR3 has 13 amino acids. V shed 1 base, J shed 5 bases, and the junction held 2 bases outside the gene matches. The CDR3 loop reads CASSLGGGDEQYF. CDR3 coding DNA: TGTGCCAGCAGCTTAGGGGGAGGGGACGAGCAGTACTTC.

This clone was seen a single time. The chain joins TRBV27 to TRBJ1-2, with 7 bases fitting TRBD1. The germline V gene encodes CDR1 MNHEY and CDR2 SMNVEV (reference sequence). The length of the CDR3 is 14 residues. V shed 5 bases and J 6 bases; nucleotides not matched to a gene: 9. The CDR3 sequence is CASSPSTGPHGYTF. The CDR3 coding sequence is TGTGCCAGCAGTCCATCGACAGGGCCCCATGGCTACACCTTC.

The V gene is TRBV6-1, the J gene TRBJ2-3; 7 bases are shared with TRBD1. This CDR3 is built from 14 residues. V shed 6 bases and J 4 bases; nucleotides not matched to a gene: 7. Germline loops: CDR1 MNHNS, CDR2 SASEGT. The CDR3 loop is CASRLDRAADTQYF. CDR3 coding DNA: TGTGCCAGCAGGTTAGACAGGGCCGCAGATACGCAGTATTTT.

To note about this clone: Compared with germline, one end of the junction differs, possibly owing to a read error. This chain connects TRBV15 to TRBJ2-7; maybe TRBD1 (5 bases). CDR3 length equals 13 residues. Per germline, CDR1 LNHNV and CDR2 YYDKDF (reference sequence). The CDR3 region has the DNA TGTGCCACCAGCCGAGACAGCTCCTACGAGCAGTACTTC. It is translated as CATSRDSSYEQYF.

This chain links TRBV28 with TRBJ2-7; no definite D call. This CDR3 has 12 amino acids. CDR1 and CDR2 (germline): MDHEN, SYDVKM. The V gene lost 3 bases and the J gene lost 4 bases, with 7 bases spanning the gap. CDR3 in amino acids: CASSLVSYEQYF. CDR3 nucleotides: TGTGCCAGCAGTTTGGTCAGTTACGAGCAGTACTTC.

This chain uses TRBV7-2 with TRBJ2-6; TRBD1 aligns across 7 bases. The germline V gene encodes CDR1 SGHTA and CDR2 FQGNSA. CDR3 length: 15 amino acids. The J segment lost 3 bases and the V segment lost 3 bases, leaving 2 bases of the junction unmatched. CDR3 loop: CASSFSGGGANVLTF. CDR3 nucleotide sequence: TGTGCCAGCAGCTTTTCAGGGGGTGGGGCCAACGTCCTGACTTTC.

V usage is TRBV28 and J usage is TRBJ1-1; no reliable D call. Trimming left V 9 bases short and J 3 bases short, with 8 bases between. Germline CDR1 is MDHEN and CDR2 is SYDVKM. The CDR3 runs to 11 residues. CDR3 region: CASHSDTEAFF. The CDR3 DNA reads TGTGCCAGTCATAGTGACACTGAAGCTTTCTTT.

This clone is a singleton in its sample. The chain joins TRBV27 to TRBJ2-5, with 10 bases that match TRBD1. Germline V CDR1 and CDR2: MNHEY, SMNVEV (reference sequence). CDR3 length: 14 amino acids. V lost 8 bases to trimming and J lost 3 bases; unmatched junction nucleotides: 6. CDR3 DNA sequence: TGTGCCAGCCGCAAAGGGACAGGGGAAGAGACCCAGTACTTC. It specifies CASRKGTGEETQYF.

The chain has TRBV18 and TRBJ2-1, with TRBD2 matching over 13 bases. The V gene's germline CDR1 is KGHSH and CDR2 LQKENI. CDR3 size: 16 residues. Unmatched junction bases numbered 8, after V lost 6 bases and J lost 6 bases. DNA for the CDR3: TGTGCCAGCTCCCACTCCGGGACTAGCGGGATCAATGAGCAGTTCTTC. Translating it yields CASSHSGTSGINEQFF.

The CDR3 sequence is CASSQDELAEETQYF. The CDR3 DNA reads TGCGCCAGCAGCCAAGATGAACTAGCGGAAGAGACCCAGTACTTC. The gene calls are TRBV4-1 and TRBJ2-5, with TRBD2 matching 8 bases. CDR1 MGHRA and CDR2 YSYEKL come from the germline V gene. Trimming took 0 bases from V and 3 from J; bases not matched to a gene: 3. This CDR3 region has 15 residues.

This clone was seen only a few times. This chain links TRBV18 with TRBJ2-6, with D maybe TRBD2 (5 bases). The V gene lost 6 bases and the J gene lost 0 bases, with 9 bases spanning the gap. CDR3 length equals 15 residues. Germline values: CDR1 KGHSH, CDR2 LQKENI. CDR3 region: CASSPDSSGANVLTF. In nucleotides, the CDR3 is TGTGCCAGCTCTCCGGACTCCTCTGGGGCCAACGTCCTGACTTTC.